The following is a TCR beta chain sequence with its context. Its antigen remains unidentified. Germline V lookup: CDR1 LNHDA, CDR2 SQIVND (reference sequence). The CDR3 loop spans 14 amino acids. The V gene lost 5 bases and the J gene lost 8 bases, with 18 bases spanning the gap. The PCR had 60 Vbeta and 13 Jbeta primers. Here immunoSEQ multiplex PCR was the method, and the copy in TCRdb shows in-frame clones only, minus some. This sample's table reports some 84,000 clones. This entry is derived from a study of cytomegalovirus exposure and HLA in healthy donors. The overall study: Among the approximately 400 genotyped donors, about 81% were placed in the Caucasian-associated ancestry cluster.

Study outcomes and limitations: Using a false discovery rate of 0.05, a later analysis showed that roughly 16,000 TCR beta sequences were associated with HLA alleles.

The TCR originated in a man aged 50-59 years in good health and CMV-seronegative. The sequenced material came from PBMCs. This chain joins TRBV19 and TRBJ1-2; tentatively, D is TRBD1 (6 bases). DNA for the CDR3: TGTGCCAGTAGTGACAGGCGCTCCGCTAGAGGCTACACCTTC. Translated, it gives CASSDRRSARGYTF. Variable domain in full (rest from reference TRBV19 and TRBJ1-2): DGGITQSPKYLFRKEGQNVTLSCEQNLNHDAMYWYRQDPGQGLRLIYYSQIVNDFQKGDIAEGYSVSREKKESFPLTVTSAQKNPTAFYLCASSDRRSARGYTFGSGTRLTVV.